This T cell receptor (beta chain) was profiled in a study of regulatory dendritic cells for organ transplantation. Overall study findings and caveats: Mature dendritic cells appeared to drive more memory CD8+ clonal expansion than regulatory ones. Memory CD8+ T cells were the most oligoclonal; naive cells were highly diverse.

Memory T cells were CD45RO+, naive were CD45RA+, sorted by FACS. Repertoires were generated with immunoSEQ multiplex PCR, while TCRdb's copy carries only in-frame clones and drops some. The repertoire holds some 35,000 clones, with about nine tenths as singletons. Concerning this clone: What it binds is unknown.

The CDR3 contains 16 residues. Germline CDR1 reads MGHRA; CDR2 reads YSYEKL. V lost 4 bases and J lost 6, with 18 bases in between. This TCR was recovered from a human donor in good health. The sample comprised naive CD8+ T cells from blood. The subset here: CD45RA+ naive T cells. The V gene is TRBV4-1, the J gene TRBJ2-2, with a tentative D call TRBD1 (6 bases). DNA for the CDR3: TGCGCCAGCAGCCCGAAAGCAGGGGCCGAGGCCGGGGAGCTGTTTTTT. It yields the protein CASSPKAGAEAGELFF.